What follows is one T cell receptor (beta chain) and its context. The source of the sample is a study of cytomegalovirus exposure and HLA in healthy donors. Germline CDR1 reads SGHTA; CDR2 reads FQGTGA. The V segment lost 0 bases and the J segment 10 bases; nucleotides outside the gene matches: 4. This CDR3 is built from 14 residues. This PCR relied on a set of 60 Vbeta primers and 13 Jbeta primers. Here immunoSEQ multiplex PCR was the method, and the copy in TCRdb shows in-frame clones only, minus some. The sample holds around 180,000 clones, about 76% seen once. V and J are TRBV7-3 and TRBJ2-1; 9 bases align to TRBD2. Sequenced sample: PBMCs. This sequence was found in a woman between 45 and 60 years old in good health and CMV-seronegative. CDR3: CASSLTRGGAEQFF. CDR3 DNA: TGTGCCAGCAGCTTAACTCGCGGGGGGGCGGAGCAGTTCTTC.